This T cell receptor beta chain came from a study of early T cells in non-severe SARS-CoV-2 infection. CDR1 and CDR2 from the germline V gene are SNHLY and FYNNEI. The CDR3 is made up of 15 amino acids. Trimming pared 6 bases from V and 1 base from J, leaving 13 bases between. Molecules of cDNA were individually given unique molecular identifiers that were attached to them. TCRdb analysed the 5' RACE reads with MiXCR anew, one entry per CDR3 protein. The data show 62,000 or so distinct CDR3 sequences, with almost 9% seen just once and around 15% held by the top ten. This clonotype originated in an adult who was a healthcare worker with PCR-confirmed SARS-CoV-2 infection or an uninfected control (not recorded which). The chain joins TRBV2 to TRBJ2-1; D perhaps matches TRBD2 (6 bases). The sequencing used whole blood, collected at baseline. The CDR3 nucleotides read TGTGCCAGCAGAAATGAGGAGGGGTCCTACAATGAGCAGTTCTTC. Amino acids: CASRNEEGSYNEQFF.